This T cell receptor beta chain was sequenced during a study of CD8+ T cells in alopecia areata. This clone showed up just a few times. Other DNA sequences from this sample encode an identical CDR3 as well. Researchers picked out CD4+ and CD8+ T cells from PBMCs by sorting. As the sequencing template, cDNA was produced by extracting RNA and reverse transcribing it. Clones were read by immunoSEQ multiplex PCR, and TCRdb kept only the in-frame ones, dropping some. The profile shows fewer than 200,000 clones, over 50% of them singletons. The origin of this receptor is a human donor with alopecia areata. The sequencing used CD4+ T cells sorted from blood, collected at week 0.

CDR3: CASSLEGSYEQYF. The CDR3 nucleotides read TGCGCCAGCAGCTTGGAAGGGTCCTACGAGCAGTACTTC. The chain employs TRBV5-1 and TRBJ2-7, with no clear D. Germline CDR1 SGHRS, CDR2 YFSETQ. Trimming took 0 bases from V and 1 from J, leaving 5 bases between them. This CDR3 has 13 residues.